These 16 T cell receptor beta chains were all obtained from the same sample, sequenced in a study of cytomegalovirus exposure and HLA in healthy donors (dated by TCRdb to the late 2010s). The protocol used for the library was the immunoSEQ multiplex PCR assay. The multiplex PCR relied on a mix of 60 forward primers for TCR Vbeta segments and 13 reverse primers for TCR Jbeta segments. Not all clones reach the TCRdb copy of this immuneACCESS table, which keeps in-frame sequences only. Checked studies attribute under half of the gap to unresolved V genes and leave the rest unexplained. The sample contains about 140,000 clones, around 81% of them found a single time. Together, the top ten hold roughly 2.8% of the sample. The sample taken for sequencing was PBMCs. The receptors shown here come from a male donor in good health and CMV-seronegative.

The chain combines TRBV18 with TRBJ1-5, with 8 bases lining up with TRBD1. J lost 3 bases, V lost 3 bases, and 4 bases had no gene match. Germline V gene sequence: CDR1 KGHSH, CDR2 LQKENI. CDR3 length equals 15 residues. Written as DNA, the CDR3 is TGTGCCAGCTCACCGACAGGGGTGACCAATCAGCCCCAGCATTTT. Residues: CASSPTGVTNQPQHF.

V gene TRBV7-9 combines with J gene TRBJ2-1, with D perhaps matching TRBD2 (5 bases). The CDR3 spans 14 residues. The V gene's germline CDR1 is SEHNR and CDR2 FQNEAQ (reference sequence). V lost 3 bases to trimming and J lost 2 bases, with 8 bases between them. The CDR3 DNA reads TGTGCCAGCAGCTTTTGGACTGCCTACAATGAGCAGTTCTTC. Encoded protein: CASSFWTAYNEQFF.

This clone was observed once. The chain carries TRBV18 and TRBJ2-7; 10 bases are shared with TRBD1. The CDR3 extends over 14 amino acids. Germline trimming cut 5 bases from V and 3 bases from J; bases unmatched to any gene: 4. In germline, CDR1 is KGHSH, CDR2 LQKENI. The CDR3 reads CASSSGQGFYEQYF. In DNA, the CDR3 is TGTGCCAGCTCATCGGGACAGGGGTTCTACGAGCAGTACTTC.

This sequence joins TRBV5-1 and TRBJ1-2; D is perhaps TRBD1 (5 bases). The CDR3 runs to 16 residues. Trimming pared 0 bases from V and 1 base from J, leaving 13 bases between. The germline CDR1 and CDR2 sequences are SGHRS and YFSETQ. This CDR3 is CASSLDVGLYNYGYTF. DNA for the CDR3: TGCGCCAGCAGCTTGGACGTGGGGCTCTATAACTATGGCTACACCTTC.

The rearrangement links TRBV19 to TRBJ2-4; tentative D call: TRBD1 (5 bases). The CDR3 sequence is 13 residues long. The V gene lost 6 bases and the J gene lost 6 bases, with 12 bases spanning the gap. The germline gives CDR1 LNHDA, CDR2 SQIVND (reference sequence). CDR3 amino acids: CASSFRARNIQYF. The CDR3 bases are TGTGCCAGTAGCTTCAGGGCAAGAAACATTCAGTACTTC.

The chain has TRBV29-1 and TRBJ1-2; no clear D. The V gene lost 3 bases and the J gene lost 2 bases, with 7 bases spanning the gap. Germline CDR1 and CDR2: SQVTM and ANQGSEA. The CDR3 spans 12 residues. The CDR3 region is CSVDTPNYGYTF. The CDR3 bases are TGCAGCGTTGACACACCGAACTATGGCTACACCTTC.

In its sample, this clone was seen a few times. The chain employs TRBV9 and TRBJ2-1; 9 bases map to TRBD2. This CDR3 contains 12 residues. The V gene's germline CDR1 is SGDLS and CDR2 YYNGEE. V dropped 3 bases and J dropped 16; count of bases not matched to a gene: 8. The CDR3 DNA sequence: TGTGCCAGCAGCGGCATAGCGGGAGAACAATTCTTC. Encoded protein: CASSGIAGEQFF.

This rearrangement joins TRBV6-5 to TRBJ1-5; no firm D call. The CDR3 extends over 14 amino acids. Trimming left V 7 bases short and J 0 bases short, with 10 bases between. CDR1 and CDR2 (germline): MNHEY, SVGAGI. CDR3: CASIGYSSNQPQHF. Written as DNA, the CDR3 is TGTGCCAGCATCGGTTATTCTAGCAATCAGCCCCAGCATTTT.

The chain carries TRBV4-1 and TRBJ2-7, with 7 nucleotides matching TRBD1. Germline loops: CDR1 MGHRA, CDR2 YSYEKL. The CDR3 has 16 amino acids. Losses at the gene ends were 0 bases for V and 2 bases for J; bases not matched to a gene: 7. The CDR3 spells CASSQEGQINPYEQYF. The CDR3 DNA sequence: TGCGCCAGCAGCCAAGAGGGACAGATAAACCCCTACGAGCAGTACTTC.

The J gene is TRBJ2-2, the V gene TRBV29-1; 7 bases are shared with TRBD1. Germline assignment: CDR1 SQVTM and CDR2 ANQGSEA. The CDR3 runs 14 residues. After removal of 5 bases from V and 4 bases from J, the junction contained 7 bases not matched to a gene. The CDR3 protein is CSVRRQGSTGELFF. The CDR3 DNA follows: TGCAGCGTTCGCAGACAGGGATCCACCGGGGAGCTGTTTTTT.

The J gene is TRBJ1-2, the V gene TRBV7-9; the D is unclear. CDR1 and CDR2 (germline): SEHNR, FQNEAQ (reference sequence). The V end lost 5 bases, the J end lost 5 bases, and 15 bases lay between the germline ends. This CDR3 is built from 14 residues. The chain's CDR3 is CASSQIDTLYGYTF. Here the CDR3 DNA reads TGTGCCAGCAGCCAGATCGACACCCTTTATGGCTACACCTTC.

This rearrangement joins TRBV9 to TRBJ2-1; 7 bases are a match to TRBD1. Germline CDR1 reads SGDLS; CDR2 reads YYNGEE. Unmatched junction bases numbered 5, after V lost 2 bases and J lost 6 bases. The CDR3 is 14 residues long. This CDR3 is CASSVRTGGNEQFF. DNA for the CDR3: TGTGCCAGCAGCGTCCGGACAGGCGGCAATGAGCAGTTCTTC.

The chain employs TRBV6-5 and TRBJ1-1; tentatively, D is TRBD1 (5 bases). CDR3 length equals 13 residues. Germline V gives CDR1 MNHEY, CDR2 SVGAGI. V shed 1 base and J shed 8 bases, with 11 bases lying between them. The CDR3 region has the DNA TGTGCCAGCAGTTACTTCCCAGACAGAGAAGCTTTCTTT. Translated, it gives CASSYFPDREAFF.

The CDR3 here is CASGMEGTNEKLFF. The DNA of the CDR3 is TGTGCTAGTGGGATGGAGGGGACTAATGAAAAACTGTTTTTT. The chain links TRBV12-5 to TRBJ1-4, with D possibly TRBD1 on 5 matching bases. Germline V gene data show CDR1 as LGHNT and CDR2 as FRNRAP. The CDR3 is made up of 14 amino acids. V was shortened by 6 bases and J by 2 bases, with 10 bases between the two germline ends.

This clone has a single count. V and J are TRBV19 and TRBJ2-6; D unclear. Trimming pared 4 bases from V and 2 bases from J, leaving 9 bases between. The CDR3 is 15 amino acids. From germline, CDR1 is LNHDA and CDR2 SQIVND (reference sequence). This CDR3 reads CASSTISAGANVLTF. CDR3 sequence (DNA): TGTGCCAGTAGTACAATATCAGCTGGGGCCAACGTCCTGACTTTC.

The chain uses TRBV30 and TRBJ1-3, with D perhaps matching TRBD1 (6 bases). There are 16 residues in the CDR3. V gave up 0 bases and J gave up 0 bases, with 12 bases separating them. The V gene's germline CDR1 is GTSNPN and CDR2 SVGIG (reference sequence). The CDR3 reads CAWSVGGAFSGNTIYF. The CDR3 DNA is TGTGCCTGGAGTGTAGGGGGGGCCTTCTCTGGAAACACCATATATTTT.